The 21 T cell receptor beta chains listed next were all sequenced from one sample in a study of response to subunit inactivated influenza vaccine. MiXCR was run by TCRdb on the RT-PCR reads, yielding one entry per CDR3 protein. Altogether 600,000 to 850,000 distinct CDR3 sequences are present, 12% to 15% being singletons, with the ten largest covering 7.5% to 8%. The specimen comprised PBMCs from blood, sampled 14 days before vaccination. The receptors were gathered from a man between 50 and 59 years old who received an inactivated influenza vaccine.

In its sample, this clonotype was seen a few times. The chain recombines TRBV23-1 with TRBJ2-3; 9 bases are a match to TRBD1. TRBV23-1 is recorded as an ORF, its role being uncertain. The CDR3 totals 18 residues. V shed 6 bases and J 1 base; nucleotides not matched to a gene: 14. CDR3 bases: TGCGCCAGCAGCCCCCGGGACAGGGTTGTTGCTGGCACAGATACGCAGTATTTT. This codes for CASSPRDRVVAGTDTQYF.

This clonotype has just a few counts. The rearrangement joins TRBV28 to TRBJ2-3, with D unclear. Germline V gene sequence: CDR1 MDHEN, CDR2 SYDVKM. The CDR3 loop spans 16 amino acids. Between the trimmed V and J ends, which lost 6 bases and 0 bases, there was a span of 16 bases. The CDR3 region is CASSDASPDSTDTQYF. The CDR3 bases are TGTGCCAGCAGCGACGCAAGTCCCGACAGCACAGATACGCAGTATTTT.

CDR3: CSARRPSMGRTDTQYF. Here the CDR3 DNA reads TGCAGTGCTAGACGTCCGAGTATGGGCCGCACAGATACGCAGTATTTT. The chain carries TRBV20-1 and TRBJ2-3; D unclear. This CDR3 is 16 amino acids long. V lost 2 bases and J lost 1, with 16 bases in between. Germline V lookup: CDR1 DFQATT, CDR2 SNEGSKA (reference sequence).

This clonotype showed up just a few times. One end of the junction is discordant with germline, which a read error may explain. This chain connects TRBV7-7 to TRBJ2-5, with D unclear. CDR1 and CDR2 (germline): SSHAT, FNYEAQ (reference sequence). There are 13 residues in the CDR3. CDR3 residues: CASSLNNQETQYF. The DNA of the CDR3 is TGTGCTAGCAGCCTGAATAACCAAGAGACCCAGTACTTC.

Points on this clonotype: Germline and junction disagree at one end, which may indicate a read error. The rearrangement joins TRBV4-2 to TRBJ2-5; 9 nucleotides line up with TRBD2. The germline V gene has CDR1 LGHNA and CDR2 YNFKEQ. This CDR3 is 17 amino acids long. CDR3 bases: TGTGCCAGTAGCCAAGAGTATAGCGGGGGTCTCCAAGAGACCCAGTACTTC. It translates to CASSQEYSGGLQETQYF.

The rearrangement links TRBV10-3 to TRBJ1-2; no reliable D call. This CDR3 comprises 12 residues. Germline assignment: CDR1 ENHRY and CDR2 SYGVKD. V was cut by 7 bases and J by 5 bases, with 11 bases left in between. The CDR3 nucleotides are TGTGCCATCACCCCGGGAGGATATGGCTACACCTTC. It encodes CAITPGGYGYTF.

This clonotype has just a few counts. The rearrangement links TRBV5-1 to TRBJ2-4; D may correspond to TRBD1 or TRBD2 (6 bases each). V was clipped by 4 bases and J by 3 bases, with 14 bases between them. There are 15 residues in the CDR3. In germline, CDR1 is SGHRS, CDR2 YFSETQ. The CDR3 is CASSQTRGGKNIQYF. The DNA for the CDR3 is TGCGCCAGCAGCCAAACCAGGGGAGGCAAAAACATTCAGTACTTC.

This clonotype has a handful of counts. The chain combines TRBV15 with TRBJ2-5; D possibly corresponds to TRBD2 (6 bases). Trimming took off 5 bases at V and 2 bases at J, with 12 bases between the two ends. The CDR3 is 14 residues long. Germline lookup yields CDR1 LNHNV and CDR2 YYDKDF (reference sequence). DNA for the CDR3: TGTGCCACCAGCGTGACTAGGCATCAAGAGACCCAGTACTTC. Protein: CATSVTRHQETQYF. The whole variable domain, filled in from reference TRBV15 and TRBJ2-5, reads DAMVIQNPRYQVTQFGKPVTLSCSQTLNHNVMYWYQQKSSQAPKLLFHYYDKDFNNEADTPDNFQSRRPNTSFCFLDIRSPGLGDTAMYLCATSVTRHQETQYFGPGTRLLVL.

This clonotype appeared a few times. V is TRBV28 and J is TRBJ2-7; D is uncertain. The germline V and J ends were trimmed by 4 bases and 0 bases, with 4 bases remaining between them. Germline-derived CDR1 and CDR2 are MDHEN and SYDVKM. The CDR3 length is 12 residues. The CDR3 reads CASSSASYEQYF. CDR3 DNA sequence: TGTGCCAGCAGTTCGGCCTCCTACGAGCAGTACTTC.

This chain joins TRBV12-3 or TRBV12-4 and TRBJ1-6; no firm D call. The ends were cut back, 4 bases at V and 7 bases at J, with 11 bases in the middle. The CDR3 contains 14 residues. The CDR3 is CASSYGRGNSPLHF. In nucleotides, the CDR3 is TGTGCCAGCAGTTACGGTAGAGGGAATTCACCCCTCCACTTT.

This chain links TRBV27 with TRBJ2-1; D remains unclear. Deletions cut 6 bases from V and 10 bases from J, with 16 bases between. CDR1 MNHEY and CDR2 SMNVEV come from the germline V gene (reference sequence). CDR3 length: 13 residues. CDR3 protein: CASSKAGVSEQFF. CDR3 nucleotides: TGTGCCAGCAGCAAGGCTGGCGTGAGCGAGCAGTTCTTC.

This clonotype was detected only a few times. The rearrangement links TRBV10-3 to TRBJ2-5; TRBD2 matches at 11 bases. V lost 2 bases to trimming and J lost 4 bases; unmatched junction nucleotides: 3. Germline lookup yields CDR1 ENHRY and CDR2 SYGVKD. The CDR3 consists of 15 residues. The DNA of the CDR3 is TGTGCCATCAGTGAGCCCGGGACTAGCGGAGAGACCCAGTACTTC. Its protein is CAISEPGTSGETQYF.

The chain combines TRBV4-3 with TRBJ2-5; TRBD1 matches 7 bases. The CDR3 has 13 amino acids. Per germline, CDR1 LGHNA and CDR2 YSLEER. The junction had 6 bases not matched to a gene; V was cut back by 2 bases and J by 9 bases. The CDR3 DNA reads as TGCGCCAGCAGCCAATACAGGGGTCGGGCCCAGTACTTC. Translated: CASSQYRGRAQYF.

This clonotype occurred a few times. V usage is TRBV12-3 or TRBV12-4 and J usage is TRBJ2-5; D not certain. This CDR3 is built from 12 residues. V lost 6 bases and J 3 bases, leaving 8 bases between the germline ends. The DNA of the CDR3 is TGTGCCAGCAGACAGAACAAAGAGACCCAGTACTTC. Protein: CASRQNKETQYF.

The V call is TRBV5-1, the J call TRBJ1-1, with D possibly TRBD1 on 6 matching bases. Germline loops: CDR1 SGHRS, CDR2 YFSETQ. The CDR3 is 16 residues long. Trimming pared 3 bases from V and 3 bases from J, leaving 18 bases between. This CDR3 reads CASSSLSGGGHTEAFF. The CDR3, as DNA: TGCGCCAGCAGCTCCCTCTCCGGGGGGGGGCACACTGAAGCTTTCTTT.

This rearrangement joins TRBV20-1 to TRBJ2-7; TRBD1 aligns across 9 bases. J was trimmed by 4 bases and V by 3 bases; bases with no gene match: 4. The CDR3 totals 13 residues. Germline CDR1 and CDR2: DFQATT and SNEGSKA (reference sequence). CDR3 in amino acids: CSARTTGGYEQYF. CDR3 DNA: TGCAGTGCTAGGACGACAGGGGGTTACGAGCAGTACTTC.

J is TRBJ1-2 and V is TRBV20-1; 9 bases are shared with TRBD1. V lost 4 bases, J lost 3 bases, and 9 bases stayed unmatched. The CDR3 runs to 15 residues. CDR1 DFQATT and CDR2 SNEGSKA come from the germline V gene (reference sequence). CDR3 DNA: TGCAGTGCTACTTTGGGGGACAGGGAGCACTATGGCTACACCTTC. Protein product: CSATLGDREHYGYTF.

The V gene is TRBV19, the J gene TRBJ2-5, with unresolved D. This CDR3 spans 16 amino acids. V lost 6 bases, J lost 5 bases, and 22 bases lay in between. Germline assignment: CDR1 LNHDA and CDR2 SQIVND (reference sequence). DNA of the CDR3: TGTGCCAGTAGACCTGGAATTTCCTCCCTCGGGGAGACCCAGTACTTC. Translated, it gives CASRPGISSLGETQYF.

This clonotype was found many times. This rearrangement joins TRBV9 to TRBJ2-7; TRBD2 agrees at 7 bases. Trimming cost V 4 bases and J 6 bases; bases outside gene matches: 13. The CDR3 spans 15 residues. Germline CDR1 and CDR2: SGDLS and YYNGEE. This chain's CDR3 is CASSPRAGEFVEQYF. The CDR3 DNA reads as TGTGCCAGCAGCCCAAGGGCGGGAGAATTTGTCGAGCAGTACTTC.

This clonotype turned up a few times. The chain is built from TRBV2 and TRBJ2-7, with TRBD2 matching over 7 bases. V gave up 3 bases and J gave up 6 bases; unmatched junction bases: 11. This CDR3 comprises 15 residues. CDR1 is SNHLY, CDR2 FYNNEI, per germline. CDR3 coding DNA: TGTGCCAGCAGTGACACGCGGGGGTACTTTAGCGAGCAGTACTTC. It specifies CASSDTRGYFSEQYF.

This clonotype was counted only a few times. This likely comes from a read error, as the CDR3 has no conserved phenylalanine or tryptophan at its end. The rearrangement joins TRBV15 to TRBJ2-6; D gene unclear. V gave up 1 base and J gave up 2 bases, with 0 bases separating them. There are 13 residues in the CDR3. CDR1 is LNHNV and CDR2 is YYDKDF in the germline V gene (reference sequence). The chain's CDR3 is CATSRAGANVLTL. The CDR3 region has the DNA TGTGCCACCAGCAGAGCTGGGGCCAACGTCCTGACTCTC.